This T cell receptor beta chain is from a study of Graves' ophthalmopathy and Graves' hyperthyroidism. This clonotype was detected many times. Ineligible for inclusion were patients with other autoimmune diseases, uncontrolled infections, pregnancy or lactation. As the template, RNA transcripts were used to amplify TCR beta CDR3 regions. Amplification began with first-round RT-PCR using HTBI primers, then second-round multiplex PCR was performed. Using its own MiXCR run on the multiplex PCR reads, TCRdb lists one record per CDR3 protein. The sample has some 400,000 distinct CDR3 sequences, 18% seen once. Deletions cut 5 bases from V and 9 bases from J, with 14 bases between. The CDR3 sequence is 13 residues long.

This clonotype was obtained from a woman younger than 30 with Graves' ophthalmopathy. The specimen sequenced was peripheral blood. The chain is built from TRBV12-3 or TRBV12-4 and TRBJ1-5, with unresolved D. The CDR3 DNA reads TGTGCCAGCAGTCTGGACCTCGACGGGCCCCAGCATTTT. Amino acid sequence: CASSLDLDGPQHF.